This T cell receptor (beta chain) derives from a study of radiation and T cells in renal cell carcinoma. Study-wide background: Nephrectomy followed 15 Gy stereotactic body radiation by 4 weeks.

General study findings and limits: From baseline, blood top tumor clonotypes peaked at 2 weeks post-radiation. Without pretreatment biopsies, baseline tumor clonotype presence was undetermined.

This clone has a single count. Its target is not known. Sequencing used immunoSEQ multiplex PCR; TCRdb keeps in-frame clones, though not all of them. The sample has more than 100,000 clones, around 90% seen once. The CDR3 contains 15 residues. Germline V gene sequence: CDR1 SGHNT, CDR2 YYREEE (reference sequence). V was pared by 0 bases and J by 0 bases, with 8 bases between. Regarding time point: blood 2 weeks post-SBRT. Treatment in this sample: 15 Gy SBRT to primary tumor, nephrectomy 4 weeks later. Blood was sampled at baseline, 2 weeks and 4 weeks after SBRT. The sample here was blood, taken from a patient whose treatment included radiotherapy and nephrectomy. The V call is TRBV5-4, the J call TRBJ2-3; D is ambiguous. The receptor comes from a woman in her 70s with renal cell carcinoma. This chain's CDR3 is CASSLDGVSTDTQYF. As DNA, the CDR3 is TGTGCCAGCAGCTTGGATGGGGTGAGCACAGATACGCAGTATTTT.